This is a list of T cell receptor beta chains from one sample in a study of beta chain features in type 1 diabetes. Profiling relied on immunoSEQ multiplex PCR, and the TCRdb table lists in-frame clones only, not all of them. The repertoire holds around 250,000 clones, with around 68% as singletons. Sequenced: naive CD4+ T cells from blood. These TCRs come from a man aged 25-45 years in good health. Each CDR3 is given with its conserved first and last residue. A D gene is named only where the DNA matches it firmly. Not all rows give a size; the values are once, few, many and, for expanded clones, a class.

CDR3 DNA: TGTGCCTGGAGTGATGCGGGAGATACGCAGTATTTT; CDR3 protein: CAWSDAGDTQYF; D gene: .; V gene: TRBV30; clone size: .; J gene: TRBJ2-3
CDR3 DNA: TGTGCCAGCAGCGGAGGTAGCGGGAGGTACAATGAGCAGTTCTTC; CDR3 protein: CASSGGSGRYNEQFF; D gene: TRBD2; V gene: TRBV7-8; clone size: .; J gene: TRBJ2-1
CDR3 DNA: TGCGCCAGCAGCCAAGATCTGACGGGGAATCAGCCCCAGCATTTT; CDR3 protein: CASSQDLTGNQPQHF; D gene: .; V gene: TRBV4-3; clone size: .; J gene: TRBJ1-5
CDR3 DNA: TGTGCCAGCAGCTTAGCACAGGGATTAACCGGGGAGCTGTTTTTT; CDR3 protein: CASSLAQGLTGELFF; D gene: .; V gene: TRBV7-2; clone size: .; J gene: TRBJ2-2
CDR3 DNA: TGTGCCTGGAGTGAGGGAAACACCATATATTTT; CDR3 protein: CAWSEGNTIYF; D gene: .; V gene: TRBV30; clone size: few; J gene: TRBJ1-3
CDR3 DNA: TGTGCCAGCAGCCCCGAAGGCGGCACAGATACGCAGTATTTT; CDR3 protein: CASSPEGGTDTQYF; D gene: .; V gene: TRBV7-2; clone size: once; J gene: TRBJ2-3
CDR3 DNA: TGTGCCAGCAGTTTCCAAGAGACCCAGTACTTC; CDR3 protein: CASSFQETQYF; D gene: .; V gene: TRBV27; clone size: .; J gene: TRBJ2-5
CDR3 DNA: TGCAGCGGCCTCAACGTGGGGGCCGGAAATCGCCTTAATGAGCAGTTCTTC; CDR3 protein: CSGLNVGAGNRLNEQFF; D gene: .; V gene: TRBV29-1; clone size: .; J gene: TRBJ2-1
CDR3 DNA: TGTGCCAGCAGCGTAGCGCTAGCGGGATACAATGAGCAGTTCTTC; CDR3 protein: CASSVALAGYNEQFF; D gene: TRBD2; V gene: TRBV9; clone size: .; J gene: TRBJ2-1
CDR3 DNA: TGCAGCTCCCGGACTCAGAAGACTGAAGCTTTCTTT; CDR3 protein: CSSRTQKTEAFF; D gene: .; V gene: TRBV29-1; clone size: .; J gene: TRBJ1-1
CDR3 DNA: TGCAGCGTTCGCGGGAACACTGAAGCTTTCTTT; CDR3 protein: CSVRGNTEAFF; D gene: .; V gene: TRBV29-1; clone size: .; J gene: TRBJ1-1
CDR3 DNA: TGCAGCGTAGGACTCCTAGCCAAAAACATTCAGTACTTC; CDR3 protein: CSVGLLAKNIQYF; D gene: .; V gene: TRBV29-1; clone size: few; J gene: TRBJ2-4
CDR3 DNA: TGTGCCTGGAGTACTCCGGGCCCTCGAGCTTTCTTT; CDR3 protein: CAWSTPGPRAFF; D gene: .; V gene: TRBV30; clone size: .; J gene: TRBJ1-1
CDR3 DNA: TGCAGCGTTGTAGAACAGAGAACTTACGAGCAGTACTTC; CDR3 protein: CSVVEQRTYEQYF; D gene: .; V gene: TRBV29-1; clone size: few; J gene: TRBJ2-7
CDR3 DNA: TGCAGTGCTAGAGCTGGAGAGACCCAGTACTTC; CDR3 protein: CSARAGETQYF; D gene: .; V gene: TRBV20-1; clone size: .; J gene: TRBJ2-5
CDR3 DNA: TGCGCCAGCAGCCAAGATGTAACAGGGGGTAGCATTCAGTACTTC; CDR3 protein: CASSQDVTGGSIQYF; D gene: TRBD1; V gene: TRBV4-1; clone size: .; J gene: TRBJ2-4
CDR3 DNA: TGTGCCTGGAAGTCAAGATTCACCGGGGAGCTGTTTTTT; CDR3 protein: CAWKSRFTGELFF; D gene: .; V gene: TRBV30; clone size: .; J gene: TRBJ2-2
CDR3 DNA: TGTGCCTGGAAACTAGCGGGAGCCCCGCAGTTCTTC; CDR3 protein: CAWKLAGAPQFF; D gene: TRBD2; V gene: TRBV30; clone size: .; J gene: TRBJ2-1
CDR3 DNA: TGTGCCTGGAGCGTAGCGGGACAAGAGACCCAGTACTTC; CDR3 protein: CAWSVAGQETQYF; D gene: TRBD2; V gene: TRBV30; clone size: few; J gene: TRBJ2-5
CDR3 DNA: TGTGCCTGGAGTGTGGAGCGGCAGAACACCGGGGAGCTGTTTTTT; CDR3 protein: CAWSVERQNTGELFF; D gene: .; V gene: TRBV30; clone size: .; J gene: TRBJ2-2
CDR3 DNA: TGCGCCAGCAGCTTACTGGCCGGGACAGGCTACAATGAGCAGTTCTTC; CDR3 protein: CASSLLAGTGYNEQFF; D gene: TRBD1; V gene: TRBV5-1; clone size: .; J gene: TRBJ2-1
CDR3 DNA: TGTGCCAGCAGCCGACAGGGTGGAGAGACCCAGTACTTC; CDR3 protein: CASSRQGGETQYF; D gene: TRBD1; V gene: TRBV6-5; clone size: .; J gene: TRBJ2-5
CDR3 DNA: TGTGCCACCAGCAGATCACTCCAAGGCAGGGGGCCCAACTATGGCTACACCTTC; CDR3 protein: CATSRSLQGRGPNYGYTF; D gene: TRBD1; V gene: TRBV15; clone size: .; J gene: TRBJ1-2
CDR3 DNA: TGTGCCAGCAGTTTGGAGGGGACAGATACGCAGTATTTT; CDR3 protein: CASSLEGTDTQYF; D gene: .; V gene: TRBV7-2; clone size: .; J gene: TRBJ2-3
CDR3 DNA: TGTGCCATCAGTGATTACGGGACAGGAGTCTACGAGCAGTACTTC; CDR3 protein: CAISDYGTGVYEQYF; D gene: TRBD1; V gene: TRBV10-3; clone size: .; J gene: TRBJ2-7
CDR3 DNA: TGTGCCAGCAGTGAATATGTCAGGTCGAGCACCGGGGAGCTGTTTTTT; CDR3 protein: CASSEYVRSSTGELFF; D gene: .; V gene: TRBV25-1; clone size: .; J gene: TRBJ2-2
CDR3 DNA: TGTGCCTGGAGTGTAGGGACTAGAGCCACCGGGGAGCTGTTTTTT; CDR3 protein: CAWSVGTRATGELFF; D gene: TRBD2; V gene: TRBV30; clone size: few; J gene: TRBJ2-2
CDR3 DNA: TGTGCCAGCGAGGATAGCGGGGGAAGCACAGATACGCAGTATTTT; CDR3 protein: CASEDSGGSTDTQYF; D gene: TRBD2; V gene: TRBV7-9; clone size: .; J gene: TRBJ2-3
CDR3 DNA: TGCGCCAGCAGCTTGGTTTCGGGAGGAGAGACCCAGTACTTC; CDR3 protein: CASSLVSGGETQYF; D gene: TRBD2; V gene: TRBV5-1; clone size: .; J gene: TRBJ2-5
CDR3 DNA: TGTGCCAGCAGTGAAGACGGCAGACTGTGGTTCTTC; CDR3 protein: CASSEDGRLWFF; D gene: .; V gene: TRBV2; clone size: .; J gene: TRBJ2-1
CDR3 DNA: TGTGCCTGGAGTGCTACGTTCACTGAAGCTTTCTTT; CDR3 protein: CAWSATFTEAFF; D gene: .; V gene: TRBV30; clone size: .; J gene: TRBJ1-1
CDR3 DNA: TGCAGCGTTGAAGACTATGGCTACACCTTC; CDR3 protein: CSVEDYGYTF; D gene: .; V gene: TRBV29-1; clone size: once; J gene: TRBJ1-2
CDR3 DNA: TGCAGCGTCGCCACGGGGCCTGACAATGAGCAGTTCTTC; CDR3 protein: CSVATGPDNEQFF; D gene: .; V gene: TRBV29-1; clone size: few; J gene: TRBJ2-1
CDR3 DNA: TGCAGCGTGGGGGGGACAATCACAGATACGCAGTATTTT; CDR3 protein: CSVGGTITDTQYF; D gene: .; V gene: TRBV29-1; clone size: few; J gene: TRBJ2-3
CDR3 DNA: TGCAGCGCCGACAGGGGGAGCGTCACAGATACGCAGTATTTT; CDR3 protein: CSADRGSVTDTQYF; D gene: TRBD1; V gene: TRBV29-1; clone size: .; J gene: TRBJ2-3
CDR3 DNA: TGTGCCAGCAGTGCTCTACAGGGGGAGAACGAGCAGTACTTC; CDR3 protein: CASSALQGENEQYF; D gene: TRBD1; V gene: TRBV25-1; clone size: .; J gene: TRBJ2-7
CDR3 DNA: TGCAGCGTTCATCAGATTAATGAGCAGTTCTTC; CDR3 protein: CSVHQINEQFF; D gene: .; V gene: TRBV29-1; clone size: few; J gene: TRBJ2-1
CDR3 DNA: TGTGCCTGGAAGGGTGACCCATCCTACGAGCAGTACTTC; CDR3 protein: CAWKGDPSYEQYF; D gene: .; V gene: TRBV30; clone size: .; J gene: TRBJ2-7
CDR3 DNA: TGTGCCTGGAGCCTAAAAGGGACAGGGGGCAACGGGGAGCTGTTTTTT; CDR3 protein: CAWSLKGTGGNGELFF; D gene: TRBD1; V gene: TRBV30; clone size: .; J gene: TRBJ2-2
CDR3 DNA: TGTGCCATCAGTGGGGACACCGAGACCCAGTACTTC; CDR3 protein: CAISGDTETQYF; D gene: .; V gene: TRBV10-3; clone size: .; J gene: TRBJ2-5
CDR3 DNA: TGTGCCAGCAGCTTACTCGCTGGGGCCAACGTCCTGACTTTC; CDR3 protein: CASSLLAGANVLTF; D gene: .; V gene: TRBV11-2; clone size: .; J gene: TRBJ2-6
CDR3 DNA: TGTGCCAGCAGCTTAGCCCCCGGGGGCCAGTACTTC; CDR3 protein: CASSLAPGGQYF; D gene: .; V gene: TRBV7-2; clone size: .; J gene: TRBJ2-4
CDR3 DNA: TGCAGCGTTGATCGAGTGCAGGCCTATGGCTACACCTTC; CDR3 protein: CSVDRVQAYGYTF; D gene: .; V gene: TRBV29-1; clone size: .; J gene: TRBJ1-2
CDR3 DNA: TGTGCCAGCAGCCCCCGCCGGGGGGGGACAGATACGCAGTATTTT; CDR3 protein: CASSPRRGGTDTQYF; D gene: TRBD2; V gene: TRBV7-2; clone size: .; J gene: TRBJ2-3